This T cell receptor (beta chain) was recorded in a study of blood T cell repertoires in COVID-19. Here immunoSEQ multiplex PCR was the method, and the copy in TCRdb shows in-frame clones only, minus some. The data contain a few hundred thousand clones, around 82% of them singletons. Germline-derived CDR1 and CDR2 are SGHNT and YYREEE (reference sequence). Deletions cut 0 bases from V and 3 bases from J, with 10 bases between. CDR3 size: 14 residues. Sequenced input: peripheral blood. This chain joins TRBV5-4 and TRBJ2-7, with D perhaps matching TRBD1 (6 bases). The sequence derives from a human donor with COVID-19, enrolled during active disease. The donor label of this sample is uncertain. The CDR3 sequence is CASSLVGQHYEQYF. The CDR3 bases are TGTGCCAGCAGCTTGGTAGGACAGCACTACGAGCAGTACTTC.